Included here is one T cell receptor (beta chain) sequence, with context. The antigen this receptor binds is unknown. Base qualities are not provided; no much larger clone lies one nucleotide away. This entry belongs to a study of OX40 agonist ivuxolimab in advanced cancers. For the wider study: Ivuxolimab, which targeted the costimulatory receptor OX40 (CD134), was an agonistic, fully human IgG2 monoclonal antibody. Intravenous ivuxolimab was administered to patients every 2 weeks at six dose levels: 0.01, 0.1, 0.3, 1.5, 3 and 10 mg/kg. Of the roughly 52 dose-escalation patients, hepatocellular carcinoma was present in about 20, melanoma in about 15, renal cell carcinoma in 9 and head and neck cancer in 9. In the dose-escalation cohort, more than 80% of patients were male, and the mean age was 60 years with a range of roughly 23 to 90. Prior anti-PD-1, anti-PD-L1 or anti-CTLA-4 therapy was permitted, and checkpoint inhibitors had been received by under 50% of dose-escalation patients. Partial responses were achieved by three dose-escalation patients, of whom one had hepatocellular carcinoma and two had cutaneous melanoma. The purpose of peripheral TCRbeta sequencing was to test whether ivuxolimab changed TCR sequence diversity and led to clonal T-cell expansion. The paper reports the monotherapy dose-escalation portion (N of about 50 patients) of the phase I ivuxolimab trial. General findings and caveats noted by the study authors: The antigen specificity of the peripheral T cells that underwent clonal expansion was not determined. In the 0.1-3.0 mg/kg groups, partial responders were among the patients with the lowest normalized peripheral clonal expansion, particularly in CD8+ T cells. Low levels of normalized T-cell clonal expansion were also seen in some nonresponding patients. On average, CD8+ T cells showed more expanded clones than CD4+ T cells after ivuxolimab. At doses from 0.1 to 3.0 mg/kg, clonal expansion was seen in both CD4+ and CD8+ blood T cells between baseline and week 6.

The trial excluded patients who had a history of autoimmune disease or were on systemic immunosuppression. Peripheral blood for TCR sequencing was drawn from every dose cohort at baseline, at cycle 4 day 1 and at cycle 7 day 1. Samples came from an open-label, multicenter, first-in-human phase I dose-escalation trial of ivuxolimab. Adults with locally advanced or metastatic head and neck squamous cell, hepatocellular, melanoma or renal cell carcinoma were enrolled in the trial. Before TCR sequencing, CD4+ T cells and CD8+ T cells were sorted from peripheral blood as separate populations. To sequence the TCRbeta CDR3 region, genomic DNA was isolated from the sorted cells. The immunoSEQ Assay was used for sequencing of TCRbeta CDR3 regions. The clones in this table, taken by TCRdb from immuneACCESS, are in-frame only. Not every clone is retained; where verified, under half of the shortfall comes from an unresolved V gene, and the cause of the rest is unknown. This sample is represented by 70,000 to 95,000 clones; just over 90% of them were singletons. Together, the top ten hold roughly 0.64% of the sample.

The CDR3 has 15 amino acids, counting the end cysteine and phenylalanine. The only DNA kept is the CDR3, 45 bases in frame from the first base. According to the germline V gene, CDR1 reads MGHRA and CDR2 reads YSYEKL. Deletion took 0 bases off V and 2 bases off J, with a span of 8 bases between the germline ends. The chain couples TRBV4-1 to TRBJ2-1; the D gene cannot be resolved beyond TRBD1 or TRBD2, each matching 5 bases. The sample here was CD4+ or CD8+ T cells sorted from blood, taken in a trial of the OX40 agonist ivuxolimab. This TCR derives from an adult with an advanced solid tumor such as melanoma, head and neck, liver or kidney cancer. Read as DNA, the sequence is TGCGCCAGCAGCCAAGATGAGGGGACCTACAATGAGCAGTTCTTC. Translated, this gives CASSQDEGTYNEQFF.